These T cell receptor beta chains were read from a single sample in a study of blood T cell repertoires in COVID-19. Profiling relied on immunoSEQ multiplex PCR, and the TCRdb table lists in-frame clones only, not all of them. The data contain over 120,000 clones, roughly 76% of them singletons. The sequenced material came from peripheral blood. The receptor set was obtained from a woman aged 45-65 years with active or convalescent COVID-19. The CDR3 runs from the conserved cysteine through the conserved F or W. The D gene is left open where the match is weak. Clone size is stated in some rows and not others, as once, few, many or a class when expanded.

>-|TRBV2|TRBJ1-6|-
TGTGCCAGCAGTGATGTCCAGAATTCACCCCTCCACTTT
CASSDVQNSPLHF
>-|TRBV28|TRBJ1-6|-
TGTGCCAGCAGCCTTTCGTCCTATAATTCACCCCTCCACTTT
CASSLSSYNSPLHF
>once|TRBV7-9|TRBJ1-2|-
TGTGCCAGCAGCTCCACGAGGAGGGTCGGCGGCTACACCTTC
CASSSTRRVGGYTF
>-|TRBV11-2|TRBJ2-3|TRBD2
TGTGCCAGCAGCCTACTAGCGGGGGGAACCACAGATACGCAGTATTTT
CASSLLAGGTTDTQYF
>-|TRBV28|TRBJ2-1|TRBD2
TGTGCCAGCAGTGAACTAGCGGGAGGGGCCTACAATGAGCAGTTCTTC
CASSELAGGAYNEQFF
>-|TRBV11-1|TRBJ2-1|-
TGTGCCAGCAGCCTACCGGGGTCTGCGGGGGCCAAGCAGTTCTTC
CASSLPGSAGAKQFF
>-|TRBV6-6|TRBJ1-2|-
TGTGCCAGCAGTCTCGGGGGGGGGTCCTCTAACTATGGCTACACCTTC
CASSLGGGSSNYGYTF
>-|TRBV30|TRBJ1-2|-
TGTGCCTTTAATTTGTGGCAGGGGAAGGACTATGGCTACACCTTC
CAFNLWQGKDYGYTF
>-|TRBV28|TRBJ2-2|TRBD2
TGTGCCAGCAGTCCCTTAGCGGGGGCGGGCACCGGGGAGCTGTTTTTT
CASSPLAGAGTGELFF
>-|TRBV7-3|TRBJ1-2|-
TGTGCCAGCAGCCCCGCCCCACAGGGTCGGTATGGCTACACCTTC
CASSPAPQGRYGYTF
>-|TRBV24-1|TRBJ2-7|-
TGTGCCACCAGTGACCCCCGTCGTAAGTACTTC
CATSDPRRKYF
>-|TRBV14|TRBJ2-1|TRBD2
TGTGCCAGCAGCCAAGGACTGACTAGCGGGATTACCGATGAGCAGTTCTTC
CASSQGLTSGITDEQFF
>-|TRBV10-3|TRBJ1-2|-
TGTGCCACCTCGGCGGCTAATGGCTACACCTTC
CATSAANGYTF
>-|TRBV19|TRBJ1-5|-
TGTGCCAGTAGTATAGTCGTCGGACAGCTAGCTCAGCCCCAGCATTTT
CASSIVVGQLAQPQHF
>once|TRBV19|TRBJ1-1|TRBD1
TGTGCCAGTAGTACTAGGACAGGGAACACTGAAGCTTTCTTT
CASSTRTGNTEAFF
>-|TRBV9|TRBJ1-1|-
TGTGCCAGCAGCCCGGGAACAGAGCCGCGCATAGCTTTCTTT
CASSPGTEPRIAFF
>-|TRBV6-1|TRBJ1-2|-
TGTGCCAGCAGTGAAGTAGGGGTCCCCTCTTATGGCTACACCTTC
CASSEVGVPSYGYTF
>few|TRBV7-2|TRBJ1-2|TRBD1
TGTGCCAGCAGCTCACTCCAGGGGGGCCTTGGCTACACCTTC
CASSSLQGGLGYTF
>-|TRBV30|TRBJ1-5|TRBD1
TGTGCCTGGAGAGCCCGGGACAGGGGGGGACAGCCCCAGCATTTT
CAWRARDRGGQPQHF
>-|TRBV2|TRBJ1-5|TRBD1
TGTGCCACTGGGACAGGGCGATTGGAACAGCCCCAGCATTTT
CATGTGRLEQPQHF
>-|TRBV3-1/TRBV3-2|TRBJ2-1|-
TGTGCCAGCAGCCTTGCACTACGGGGGTATGAGCAGTTCTTC
CASSLALRGYEQFF
>-|TRBV5-1|TRBJ2-7|TRBD2
TGCGCCAGCAGCGCGGCAGGAGGGACTAGCGGGGCCCATCGCACCTACGAGCAGTACTTC
CASSAAGGTSGAHRTYEQYF
>-|TRBV5-4|TRBJ1-1|-
TGTGCCAGCAGCCCGGGACAAATGGGCACTGAAGCTTTCTTT
CASSPGQMGTEAFF
>-|TRBV14|TRBJ1-6|-
TGTGCCAGCAGCCCCGGCGGCTTGAGGGCTCCGGACTTT
CASSPGGLRAPDF
>many|TRBV19|TRBJ1-5|-
TGTGCCAGTAGAAGGCAGGGGAATAGCAATCAGCCCCAGCATTTT
CASRRQGNSNQPQHF
>once|TRBV19|TRBJ2-2|-
TGTGCCAGTAGTATTCTGGGGAGTTCAAACACCGGGGAGCTGTTTTTT
CASSILGSSNTGELFF
>-|TRBV9|TRBJ1-5|-
TGTGCCAGCAGCGTAGGGCTTGAACAGCCCCAGCATTTT
CASSVGLEQPQHF
>-|TRBV28|TRBJ1-6|-
TGTGCCAGCAGCACCCGGTGGGGGGTCAATTCACCCCTCCACTTT
CASSTRWGVNSPLHF
>-|TRBV19|TRBJ1-5|TRBD1
TGTGCCAGTAGTAGCCAGTTAGACAGGGGTACCAATCAGCCCCAGCATTTT
CASSSQLDRGTNQPQHF
>-|TRBV6-2/TRBV6-3|TRBJ1-1|TRBD1
TGTGCCAGCAGTTACACTGGGACAGATGAAGCTTTCTTT
CASSYTGTDEAFF
>-|TRBV28|TRBJ2-7|TRBD1
TGTGCCAGCAGTCCCTCCGGGACAGTCTCCTACGAGCAGTACTTC
CASSPSGTVSYEQYF
>once|TRBV18|TRBJ1-1|TRBD1
TGTGCCAGCTCCCGGACAGGGGGCGAGGACACTGAAGCTTTCTTT
CASSRTGGEDTEAFF
>-|TRBV7-9|TRBJ1-1|-
TGTGCCAGCAGCTTAGTTGGGCCAGAAAACACTGAAGCTTTCTTT
CASSLVGPENTEAFF
>-|TRBV19|TRBJ2-1|TRBD1
TGTGCCAGTAGTGCGGACAGGGAAGTTGAGCAGTTCTTC
CASSADREVEQFF
>-|TRBV9|TRBJ1-1|-
TGTGCCAGCAGCGGTCACAGGGAGAACACTGAAGCTTTCTTT
CASSGHRENTEAFF
>few|TRBV7-3|TRBJ1-3|-
TGTGCCAGCAGCTTAACCAACTCTGGAAACACCATATATTTT
CASSLTNSGNTIYF
>many|TRBV7-2|TRBJ1-3|-
TGTGCCAGCAGCTGGGGCACTGGAAACACCATATATTTT
CASSWGTGNTIYF
>-|TRBV4-3|TRBJ2-3|TRBD2
TGCGCCAGCAGCCACACTAGCGGGATTACAGATACGCAGTATTTT
CASSHTSGITDTQYF
>once|TRBV6-6|TRBJ2-7|TRBD2
TGTGCCAGCAGGGGGGGGGACGAGCAGTACTTC
CASRGGDEQYF
>-|TRBV14|TRBJ1-2|-
TGTGCCAGCAGCCAAGGGCCCCGGGATATGTATGGCTACACCTTC
CASSQGPRDMYGYTF
>-|TRBV3-1/TRBV3-2|TRBJ2-4|-
TGTGCCAGCAGCCAAGGCGGTAGAGGCAACATTCAGTACTTC
CASSQGGRGNIQYF
>-|TRBV6-2/TRBV6-3|TRBJ1-2|TRBD1
TGTGCCAGCAGTCCGCCGACAGGGAGGTATGGCTACACCTTC
CASSPPTGRYGYTF
>-|TRBV7-3|TRBJ2-7|-
TGTGCCAGCAGCCCCCATCCAGGCAGCTCCTACGAGCAGTACTTC
CASSPHPGSSYEQYF
>-|TRBV6-5|TRBJ2-7|TRBD1
TGTGCCAGCAGGGGGACAGGGTTGGGGGAGCAGTACTTC
CASRGTGLGEQYF
>-|TRBV4-2|TRBJ2-3|TRBD2
TGTGCCAGCAGCCAAGATCGGGGGGAGACGCAGTATTTT
CASSQDRGETQYF
>-|TRBV19|TRBJ2-1|-
TGTGCCAGTAGGGCGGACTCCTACAATGAGCAGTTCTTC
CASRADSYNEQFF
>-|TRBV30|TRBJ2-7|TRBD1
TGTGCCTGGACCGGGACAGGGATCTCCTACGAGCAGTACTTC
CAWTGTGISYEQYF
>-|TRBV19|TRBJ2-2|TRBD2
TGTGCCAGTACCCGGACTAGCGGGAGAGCGGGCACCGGGGAGCTGTTTTTT
CASTRTSGRAGTGELFF
>-|TRBV23-1|TRBJ2-4|-
TGCGCCAACCCGCGGGGGCGCGAGGCCAAAAACATTCAGTACTTC
CANPRGREAKNIQYF
>-|TRBV2|TRBJ2-7|TRBD2
TGTGCCAGCAGCTGGGGGACTAGCGGCTACGAGCAGTACTTC
CASSWGTSGYEQYF
>-|TRBV18|TRBJ1-4|-
TGTGCCAGCTCACCCCAGGGCACAACTAATGAAAAACTGTTTTTT
CASSPQGTTNEKLFF
>-|TRBV20-1|TRBJ1-1|-
TGCAGTGCTAGTCCCCGGGGGGGGATGAACACTGAAGCTTTCTTT
CSASPRGGMNTEAFF
>-|TRBV10-3|TRBJ1-6|-
TGTGCCATCAGGGACAGCGATTCACCCCTCCACTTT
CAIRDSDSPLHF
>-|TRBV7-9|TRBJ2-3|-
TGTGCCAGCAGCTTTAGCAGGGGCACAGATACGCAGTATTTT
CASSFSRGTDTQYF
>-|TRBV30|TRBJ1-2|TRBD1
TGTGCCTGTCCCGGACAGGGGGCCTATGGCTACACCTTC
CACPGQGAYGYTF
>-|TRBV5-8|TRBJ2-6|TRBD1
TGTGCCAGCAGCAGGGGACAGGGCTCTGGGGCCAACGTCCTGACTTTC
CASSRGQGSGANVLTF
>-|TRBV2|TRBJ1-3|-
TGTGCCAGCAGTGTAGGAGGGTCTGGAAACACCATATATTTT
CASSVGGSGNTIYF
>-|TRBV18|TRBJ1-5|TRBD1
TGTGCCAGCTCACCGGGAGGACAGGGCCTGCAGCCCCAGCATTTT
CASSPGGQGLQPQHF
>-|TRBV12-3/TRBV12-4|TRBJ1-3|-
TGTGCCAGCAGCTACCGAAACACCATATATTTT
CASSYRNTIYF
>-|TRBV2|TRBJ1-1|-
TGTGCCAGCAGTGAGTCCAGGGGTAAAGGGAACACTGAAGCTTTCTTT
CASSESRGKGNTEAFF